This T cell receptor (beta chain) is drawn from a study of T cell responses to AZD1222 COVID-19 vaccine. The data were produced by immunoSEQ multiplex PCR, yet TCRdb's version contains in-frame clones alone and is incomplete. The repertoire consists of fewer than 200,000 clones, with 88% occurring once and the leading ten covering 4% to 5.5%. The germline CDR1 and CDR2 sequences are SGHNT and YYREEE (reference sequence). There are 16 residues in the CDR3. V dropped 6 bases and J dropped 3 bases, with 22 bases sitting between them. This clonotype was obtained from an adult who received the AZD1222 COVID-19 vaccine. V usage is TRBV5-4 and J usage is TRBJ2-7; D remains unclear. Sequencing was performed on peripheral blood, taken 28 days after the second AZD1222 dose. This CDR3 is CASTKLDSGALYEQYF. CDR3 coding DNA: TGTGCCAGCACCAAGCTTGACTCAGGAGCCCTCTACGAGCAGTACTTC.